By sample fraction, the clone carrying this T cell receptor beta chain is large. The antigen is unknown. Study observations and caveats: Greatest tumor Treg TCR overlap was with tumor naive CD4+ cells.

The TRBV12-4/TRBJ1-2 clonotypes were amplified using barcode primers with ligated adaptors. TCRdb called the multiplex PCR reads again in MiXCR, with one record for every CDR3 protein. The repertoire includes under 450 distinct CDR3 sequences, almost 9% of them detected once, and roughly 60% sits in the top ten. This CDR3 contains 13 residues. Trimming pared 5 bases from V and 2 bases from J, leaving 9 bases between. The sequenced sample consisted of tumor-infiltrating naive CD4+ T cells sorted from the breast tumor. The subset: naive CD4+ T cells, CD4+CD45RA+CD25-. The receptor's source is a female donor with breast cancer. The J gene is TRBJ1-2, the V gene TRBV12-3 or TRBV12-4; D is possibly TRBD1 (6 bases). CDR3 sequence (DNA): TGTGCCAGCAGTCGACAGGACAACTATGGCTACACCTTC. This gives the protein CASSRQDNYGYTF.